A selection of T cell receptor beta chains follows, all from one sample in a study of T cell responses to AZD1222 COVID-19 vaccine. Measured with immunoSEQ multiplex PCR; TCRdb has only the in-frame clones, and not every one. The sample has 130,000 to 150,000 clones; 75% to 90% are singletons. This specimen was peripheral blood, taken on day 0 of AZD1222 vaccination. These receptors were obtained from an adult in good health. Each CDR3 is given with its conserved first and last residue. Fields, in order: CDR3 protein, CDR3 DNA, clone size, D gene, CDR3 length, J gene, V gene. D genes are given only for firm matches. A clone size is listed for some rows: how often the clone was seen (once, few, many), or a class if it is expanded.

CASSLGQGSYEQYF,TGTGCCAGCAGCTTGGGACAGGGGTCCTACGAGCAGTACTTC,once,TRBD1,14,TRBJ2-7,TRBV9
CASSLVGDYGYTF,TGTGCCAGCAGCTTGGTAGGTGACTATGGCTACACCTTC,NA,NA,13,TRBJ1-2,TRBV5-5
CASSSTPKREDTGELFF,TGTGCCAGCAGCTCCACCCCCAAGCGGGAGGACACCGGGGAGCTGTTTTTT,NA,TRBD2,17,TRBJ2-2,TRBV7-3
CASSWGGRLSNNEQFF,TGCGCCAGCAGTTGGGGGGGGCGGCTAAGCAACAATGAGCAGTTCTTC,NA,NA,16,TRBJ2-1,TRBV4-1
CASSLVTTRDIHQPQHF,TGTGCCAGCAGTTTAGTAACGACCCGGGACATCCATCAGCCCCAGCATTTT,NA,NA,17,TRBJ1-5,TRBV28
CASSYLGRANSPLHF,TGTGCCAGCAGTTATCTGGGCAGGGCTAATTCACCCCTCCACTTT,NA,NA,15,TRBJ1-6,TRBV6-5
CASSSLASSYNEQFF,TGTGCCAGCAGCTCATTAGCGAGCTCCTACAATGAGCAGTTCTTC,NA,NA,15,TRBJ2-1,TRBV7-3
CASGLVKLGGRGSTDTQYF,TGTGCTAGTGGTTTGGTAAAACTGGGGGGCCGAGGCTCCACAGATACGCAGTATTTT,NA,NA,19,TRBJ2-3,TRBV12-5
CASSLIRTSGGTEQYF,TGTGCCAGCAGTTTAATCCGAACTAGCGGAGGGACCGAGCAGTACTTC,few,TRBD2,16,TRBJ2-7,TRBV28
CASSDPDRGLGNQPQHF,TGTGCCAGCAGTGACCCCGACAGGGGGCTAGGCAATCAGCCCCAGCATTTT,NA,TRBD1,17,TRBJ1-5,TRBV6-4
CSAPGQGMNTEAFF,TGCAGCGCACCGGGACAGGGCATGAACACTGAAGCTTTCTTT,NA,TRBD1,14,TRBJ1-1,TRBV29-1
CASRKGQGPNYGYTF,TGTGCCAGCAGAAAAGGACAGGGGCCAAACTATGGCTACACCTTC,once,TRBD1,15,TRBJ1-2,TRBV2
CASSLGAGGYTF,TGTGCCAGCAGCTTAGGAGCCGGGGGCTACACCTTC,NA,NA,12,TRBJ1-2,TRBV7-9
CASSSGQGNEKLFF,TGTGCCAGCAGCTCCGGACAGGGAAATGAAAAACTGTTTTTT,NA,TRBD1,14,TRBJ1-4,TRBV7-9
CASSHRTGAETQYF,TGTGCCAGCAGCCACCGGACAGGGGCAGAGACCCAGTACTTC,NA,TRBD1,14,TRBJ2-5,TRBV7-9
CASAPGGHEQYF,TGTGCCAGCGCCCCTGGGGGGCACGAGCAGTACTTC,NA,NA,12,TRBJ2-7,TRBV27
CASSPWTGGDEKLFF,TGTGCCAGCAGCCCATGGACAGGGGGCGATGAAAAACTGTTTTTT,NA,TRBD1,15,TRBJ1-4,TRBV5-6
CASSTPQGTRQGASGAFF,TGTGCCAGTAGTACCCCACAAGGGACCCGACAGGGGGCCAGTGGCGCTTTCTTT,NA,TRBD1,18,TRBJ1-1,TRBV19
CASGADRDSEAFF,TGTGCCAGCGGGGCGGACAGGGACAGTGAAGCTTTCTTT,NA,TRBD1,13,TRBJ1-1,TRBV6-4
CASSFPLKTRPKNTGELFF,TGTGCCAGCAGCTTCCCTCTTAAGACTAGACCTAAGAACACCGGGGAGCTGTTTTTT,NA,NA,19,TRBJ2-2,TRBV7-6
CASSSQGKVGYTF,TGTGCCAGCAGCTCCCAGGGGAAGGTTGGCTACACCTTC,NA,NA,13,TRBJ1-2,TRBV7-9
CASSLRQGLTDTQYF,TGTGCCAGCAGTTTGAGGCAGGGACTCACAGATACGCAGTATTTT,NA,NA,15,TRBJ2-3,TRBV27
CASKPGQGGYNEQFF,TGTGCCAGCAAACCGGGACAGGGGGGTTACAATGAGCAGTTCTTC,NA,TRBD1,15,TRBJ2-1,TRBV2
CASSRGQGASGPPGELFF,TGTGCCAGCAGCAGGGGACAGGGGGCGTCCGGACCTCCCGGGGAGCTGTTTTTT,NA,NA,18,TRBJ2-2,TRBV21-1
CASSIGQTYTEAFF,TGTGCCAGTAGTATTGGTCAGACCTACACTGAAGCTTTCTTT,NA,NA,14,TRBJ1-1,TRBV19
CSASPGTPNIQYF,TGCAGTGCTAGTCCCGGGACTCCAAACATTCAGTACTTC,few,NA,13,TRBJ2-4,TRBV20-1
CASSHVWDRGDEKLFF,TGTGCCAGCAGCCATGTCTGGGACAGGGGTGATGAAAAACTGTTTTTT,NA,TRBD1,16,TRBJ1-4,TRBV7-9
CASSVYYGYTF,TGTGCCAGTAGTGTATACTATGGCTACACCTTC,NA,NA,11,TRBJ1-2,TRBV19
CASSYGGGAGETQYF,TGTGCCAGCAGTTACGGCGGGGGGGCCGGGGAGACCCAGTACTTC,NA,TRBD2,15,TRBJ2-5,TRBV6-5
CASSLPDRYNQPQHF,TGTGCCAGCAGCTTACCCGACAGATACAATCAGCCCCAGCATTTT,once,NA,15,TRBJ1-5,TRBV7-3
CASSLDPPGRGMADTQYF,TGTGCCAGCAGCTTAGATCCCCCTGGCAGGGGGATGGCAGATACGCAGTATTTT,NA,TRBD1,18,TRBJ2-3,TRBV11-2
CASSLSWAAEQFF,TGTGCCAGCAGCCTTTCCTGGGCGGCCGAGCAGTTCTTC,NA,NA,13,TRBJ2-1,TRBV7-9
CATSSTSGRAPGADTQYF,TGTGCCACCAGCAGCACTAGCGGGAGGGCCCCCGGGGCAGATACGCAGTATTTT,NA,TRBD2,18,TRBJ2-3,TRBV15
CASSQGDPYEQYF,TGTGCCAGCAGTCAGGGGGACCCCTACGAGCAGTACTTC,NA,TRBD1,13,TRBJ2-7,TRBV27
CASNPPKAKNIQYF,TGTGCCAGCAACCCCCCTAAAGCCAAAAACATTCAGTACTTC,NA,NA,14,TRBJ2-4,TRBV28
CASSLGTAGTEAFF,TGTGCCAGCTCACTGGGGACAGCGGGCACTGAAGCTTTCTTT,NA,TRBD1,14,TRBJ1-1,TRBV18
CASMRQGAGELFF,TGTGCCAGCATGCGACAGGGGGCCGGGGAGCTGTTTTTT,few,TRBD1,13,TRBJ2-2,TRBV6-4
CAIRKGGLAGGYQETQYF,TGTGCCATCAGGAAGGGGGGTCTAGCGGGAGGGTACCAAGAGACCCAGTACTTC,NA,TRBD2,18,TRBJ2-5,TRBV10-3
CASSRGTSGRWNTGELFF,TGCGCCAGCAGCCGAGGGACTAGCGGGAGGTGGAACACCGGGGAGCTGTTTTTT,NA,TRBD2,18,TRBJ2-2,TRBV4-1
CASSLRTEQFF,TGTGCCAGCAGCCTGAGGACTGAGCAGTTCTTC,once,NA,11,TRBJ2-1,TRBV3-1/TRBV3-2
CASRPGLSSYNEQFF,TGTGCCAGCAGACCCGGACTGAGCTCCTACAATGAGCAGTTCTTC,NA,NA,15,TRBJ2-1,TRBV28
CASSLGMSSGRNYEQYF,TGCGCCAGCAGCCTGGGGATGAGTAGCGGGAGGAACTACGAGCAGTACTTC,NA,TRBD2,17,TRBJ2-7,TRBV4-1
CASSQTRETQYF,TGTGCCAGCAGCCAAACTCGTGAGACCCAGTACTTC,NA,NA,12,TRBJ2-5,TRBV3-1/TRBV3-2
CATSRAPGEDTQYF,TGTGCCACCAGCAGAGCCCCAGGGGAAGATACGCAGTATTTT,NA,NA,14,TRBJ2-3,TRBV15
CASSYRTSGGPNTGELFF,TGTGCCAGCAGTTACAGGACTAGCGGGGGTCCGAACACCGGGGAGCTGTTTTTT,NA,TRBD2,18,TRBJ2-2,TRBV6-2/TRBV6-3
CASSEQGDAEQYF,TGTGCCAGCAGTGAACAGGGGGATGCCGAGCAGTACTTC,NA,TRBD1,13,TRBJ2-7,TRBV2
CASSPSGAPYNEQFF,TGTGCCAGCAGCCCTAGCGGGGCGCCCTACAATGAGCAGTTCTTC,NA,TRBD2,15,TRBJ2-1,TRBV7-3
CAWSRGSDITGELFF,TGTGCCTGGAGTAGGGGGAGTGACATCACCGGGGAGCTGTTTTTT,NA,NA,15,TRBJ2-2,TRBV30
CAISESGRVGELFF,TGTGCCATCAGTGAGTCTGGGCGGGTCGGGGAGCTGTTTTTT,NA,NA,14,TRBJ2-2,TRBV10-3
CASSAAEPFGYTF,TGTGCCAGCAGCGCGGCCGAACCGTTTGGCTACACCTTC,NA,NA,13,TRBJ1-2,TRBV9
CAWSLRGLKPEAFF,TGTGCCTGGAGCCTGCGAGGCCTGAAGCCTGAAGCTTTCTTT,NA,NA,14,TRBJ1-1,TRBV30